The 10 T cell receptor beta chains presented below share a single source sample, sequenced in a study of blood T cell repertoires in COVID-19. The table came from immunoSEQ multiplex PCR; TCRdb's copy has only in-frame clones and leaves some out. The top ten hold 8% to 9% of the sample, which has roughly 110,000 clones, more than 70% seen once. Specimen: peripheral blood. Source of these receptors: a woman in her 70s who had recovered from COVID-19.

The chain has TRBV18 and TRBJ2-5, with 7 bases matching TRBD1. The germline gives CDR1 KGHSH, CDR2 LQKENI. The CDR3 totals 16 residues. V lost 3 bases and J lost 0; bases outside the gene matches: 7. CDR3 in amino acids: CASSPGDSSYQETQYF. CDR3 sequence (DNA): TGTGCCAGCTCACCTGGGGACAGCTCGTACCAAGAGACCCAGTACTTC.

This clone was detected only a few times. The chain recombines TRBV5-6 with TRBJ2-3; D is perhaps TRBD1 (6 bases). The CDR3 is 17 amino acids. V was cut by 3 bases and J by 2 bases, with 19 bases left in between. Germline V lookup: CDR1 SGHDT, CDR2 YYEEEE. Here the CDR3 DNA reads TGTGCCAGCAGCTCCGGGATCGCAGGGGCACCCACAGATACGCAGTATTTT. Its translation: CASSSGIAGAPTDTQYF. The variable domain in full, completed from reference TRBV5-6 and TRBJ2-3, reads DAGVTQSPTHLIKTRGQQVTLRCSPKSGHDTVSWYQQALGQGPQFIFQYYEEEERQRGNFPDRFSGHQFPNYSSELNVNALLLGDSALYLCASSSGIAGAPTDTQYFGPGTRLTVL.

The J gene is TRBJ1-3, the V gene TRBV4-1, with D unresolved. V was clipped by 3 bases and J by 7 bases, with 13 bases between them. From germline, CDR1 is MGHRA and CDR2 YSYEKL. The CDR3 is 14 amino acids. In nucleotides, the CDR3 is TGCGCCAGCAGCCAGACTCCCCAAGCCAACACCATATATTTT. Residues: CASSQTPQANTIYF.

The V call is TRBV5-5, the J call TRBJ2-5, with a possible D match to TRBD1 (5 bases). Germline loops: CDR1 SGHKS, CDR2 YYEKEE (reference sequence). The CDR3 covers 12 residues. V was clipped by 4 bases and J by 4 bases, with 8 bases between them. Written as DNA, the CDR3 is TGTGCCAGCAGCCGCCAGGGAGAGACCCAGTACTTC. This translates into CASSRQGETQYF.

This clone turned up a few times. The chain combines TRBV19 with TRBJ1-5; 8 bases are shared with TRBD1. Trimming removed 8 bases from V and 6 bases from J; junction bases left unmatched: 3. This CDR3 is built from 12 residues. From germline, CDR1 is LNHDA and CDR2 SQIVND (reference sequence). The DNA of the CDR3 is TGTGCCAGTGGGACAGGAACTCAGCCCCAGCATTTT. Its protein is CASGTGTQPQHF. Full variable domain (remainder filled in from reference TRBV19 and TRBJ1-5): DGGITQSPKYLFRKEGQNVTLSCEQNLNHDAMYWYRQDPGQGLRLIYYSQIVNDFQKGDIAEGYSVSREKKESFPLTVTSAQKNPTAFYLCASGTGTQPQHFGDGTRLSIL.

A word on this clone: An end of the junction does not agree with germline; a read error may underlie this. The chain joins TRBV7-2 to TRBJ1-6, with 7 bases aligning to TRBD1. The CDR3 has 12 amino acids. Germline CDR1 SGHTA, CDR2 FQGNSA. The CDR3 region is CASSSPGQKFSF. CDR3 sequence (DNA): TGTGCCAGCAGCAGCCCGGGACAGAAGTTCTCCTTT.

The chain has TRBV9 and TRBJ2-3; the match to TRBD2 covers 9 bases. Unmatched junction bases numbered 8, after V lost 0 bases and J lost 6 bases. The CDR3 totals 16 residues. Looked up from germline, CDR1 is SGDLS and CDR2 is YYNGEE. CDR3 sequence: CASSVAGGGARDTQYF. Written as DNA, the CDR3 is TGTGCCAGCAGCGTAGCCGGCGGGGGGGCCAGGGATACGCAGTATTTT.

The rearrangement uses TRBV28 and TRBJ2-5, with 9 positions matching TRBD2. Germline CDR1 is MDHEN and CDR2 is SYDVKM. The CDR3 loop spans 15 amino acids. Trimming at V came to 3 bases and at J to 5 bases, leaving 7 bases not matched to a gene. CDR3 region: CASSFPAGGGETQYF. The CDR3 nucleotides are TGTGCCAGCAGTTTCCCGGCGGGAGGGGGGGAGACCCAGTACTTC.

This rearrangement joins TRBV2 to TRBJ2-5; D perhaps matches TRBD1 (5 bases). Germline lookup yields CDR1 SNHLY and CDR2 FYNNEI. The CDR3 extends over 12 amino acids. Trimming left V 3 bases short and J 5 bases short, with 7 bases between. CDR3 residues: CASSDRAETQYF. The CDR3 bases are TGTGCCAGCAGTGACAGGGCGGAGACCCAGTACTTC.

The gene calls are TRBV7-9 and TRBJ1-5; the D gene is possibly TRBD1 (5 bases). V lost 3 bases to trimming and J lost 7 bases, with 13 bases between them. From germline, CDR1 is SEHNR and CDR2 FQNEAQ (reference sequence). CDR3 length equals 14 residues. CDR3 region: CASSFAGRGQPQHF. CDR3 DNA sequence: TGTGCCAGCAGCTTTGCCGGGAGGGGCCAGCCCCAGCATTTT.